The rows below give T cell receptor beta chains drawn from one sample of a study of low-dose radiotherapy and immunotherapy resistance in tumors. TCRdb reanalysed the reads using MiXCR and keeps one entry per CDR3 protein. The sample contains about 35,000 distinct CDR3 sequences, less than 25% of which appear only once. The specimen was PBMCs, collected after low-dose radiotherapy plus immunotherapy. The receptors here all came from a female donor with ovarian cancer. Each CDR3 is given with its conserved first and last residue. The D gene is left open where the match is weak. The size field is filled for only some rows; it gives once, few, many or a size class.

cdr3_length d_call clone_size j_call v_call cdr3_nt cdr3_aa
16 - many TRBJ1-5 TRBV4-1 TGCGCCAGCAGCCAAGTTCATTCAGGGCCTAATCAGCCCCAGCATTTT CASSQVHSGPNQPQHF
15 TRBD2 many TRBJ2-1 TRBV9 TGTGCCAGCAGCGTAGGGGGGGGAGGGTACAATGAGCAGTTCTTC CASSVGGGGYNEQFF
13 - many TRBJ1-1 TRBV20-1 TGCAGTGCGAGGACAAATTTGAACACTGAAGCTTTCTTT CSARTNLNTEAFF
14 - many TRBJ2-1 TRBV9 TGTGCCAGCAGCGTCGGGACAAACTACAATGAGCAGTTCTTC CASSVGTNYNEQFF
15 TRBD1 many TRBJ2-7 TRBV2 TGTGCCAGCAGTGTCTCGGGACAGGGGGCCTACGAGCAGTACTTC CASSVSGQGAYEQYF
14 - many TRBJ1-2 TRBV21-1 TGTGCCAGCAGCAAAGGGGGAGGGAGTGATGGCTACACCTTC CASSKGGGSDGYTF
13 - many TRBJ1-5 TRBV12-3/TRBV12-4 TGTGCCAGCAGTTTAGACGGATATCAGCCCCAGCATTTT CASSLDGYQPQHF
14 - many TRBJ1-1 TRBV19 TGTGCCAGTAGCTTCGGGGGGCAGGGCACTGAAGCTTTCTTT CASSFGGQGTEAFF
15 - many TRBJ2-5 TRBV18 TGTGCCAGCTCACCTTCCGGCGGGATTGGGGAGACCCAGTACTTC CASSPSGGIGETQYF
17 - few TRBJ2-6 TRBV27 TGTGCCAGCACCAAAGGGGCTACAGTCTCTGGGGCCAACGTCCTGACTTTC CASTKGATVSGANVLTF
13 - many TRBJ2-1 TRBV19 TGTGCCAGTAGTATAGGGCAGAACAATGAGCAGTTCTTC CASSIGQNNEQFF
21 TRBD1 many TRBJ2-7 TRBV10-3 TGTGCCATCAGTGAGTCGATCGGCAGGGGGAAACCCGTAGGGAGCAACTACGAGCAGTACTTC CAISESIGRGKPVGSNYEQYF
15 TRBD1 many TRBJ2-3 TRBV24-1 TGTGCCACCAGTGATCGGGACAGGGGGACAGATACGCAGTATTTT CATSDRDRGTDTQYF
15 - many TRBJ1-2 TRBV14 TGTGCCAGCAGCCAAGCAGCCGAAGCTAACTATGGCTACACCTTC CASSQAAEANYGYTF
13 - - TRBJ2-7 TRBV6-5 TGTGCCAGCAGTTCCGGGGCGATCTACGAGCAGTACTTC CASSSGAIYEQYF
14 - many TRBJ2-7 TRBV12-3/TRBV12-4 TGTGCCAGCAGTTTCGGGGACACTTCCTACGAGCAGTACTTC CASSFGDTSYEQYF
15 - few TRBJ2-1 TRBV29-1 TGCAGCGTTGAAACGGCCAGCGCTCTTAGCGATGAGCAGTTCTTC CSVETASALSDEQFF
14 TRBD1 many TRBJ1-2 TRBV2 TGTGCCAGCAAGGGAGGAGGGGGCACCTATGGCTACACCTTC CASKGGGGTYGYTF
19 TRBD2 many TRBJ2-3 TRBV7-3 TGTGCCAGCAGCCCCCGACTAGCGGGAGGGCCAGCTAGCACAGATACGCAGTATTTT CASSPRLAGGPASTDTQYF
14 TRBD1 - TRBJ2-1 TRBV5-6 TGTGCCAGCAGCTACCAGGACAGGGCCAATGAGCAGTTCTTC CASSYQDRANEQFF
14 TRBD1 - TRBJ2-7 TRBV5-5 TGCGCCAGCAGCTTGGCGACAGGGGGGGCGGAGCAGTACTTC CASSLATGGAEQYF
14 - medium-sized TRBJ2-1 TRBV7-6 TGTGCCAGCAGCGAAGACGGTTCCTACAATGAGCAGTTCTTC CASSEDGSYNEQFF